The following is a T cell receptor beta chain sequence with its context. The data belong to a study of T cells in Graves' hyperthyroidism and ophthalmopathy. TCR beta CDR3 sequences were amplified from RNA transcripts. Carried out on the TCR CDR3, a first-round RT-PCR used the HTBI primer set. TCRdb fed the multiplex PCR reads into MiXCR, producing one record per CDR3 protein. Of 200,000 to 250,000 distinct CDR3 sequences in the sample, around 18% were seen once. The J segment lost 8 bases and the V segment lost 7 bases, leaving 4 bases of the junction unmatched. Looked up from germline, CDR1 is SGDLS and CDR2 is YYNGEE. The CDR3 loop spans 11 amino acids.

The source is a man aged 35 to 55 with Graves' hyperthyroidism. This rearrangement joins TRBV9 to TRBJ2-3; 7 bases are shared with TRBD2. The sequenced sample consisted of blood. CDR3 sequence reads: CASGGGVTQYF. The CDR3 DNA follows: TGTGCCAGCGGGGGGGGGGTTACGCAGTATTTT.